The 20 T cell receptor beta chains below were found in one sample sequenced in a study of blood T cell repertoires in COVID-19. Assay used: immunoSEQ multiplex PCR; TCRdb lists only in-frame clones, some missing. The table has 100,000 to 150,000 clones, 80% to 90% seen once. The material sequenced was peripheral blood. The receptors derive from a middle-aged man with active or convalescent COVID-19.

The chain employs TRBV5-6 and TRBJ2-2; D is perhaps TRBD2 (6 bases). The germline V and J ends were trimmed by 2 bases and 6 bases, with 8 bases remaining between them. This CDR3 has 13 residues. Germline lookup yields CDR1 SGHDT and CDR2 YYEEEE. The CDR3, as DNA: TGTGCCAGCAGCTTCTGGGGGGCCGGGGAGCTGTTTTTT. Translating gives CASSFWGAGELFF.

The sample holds a few counts of this clone. The chain is built from TRBV6-2 or TRBV6-3 and TRBJ2-1, with 13 positions matching TRBD2. V was clipped by 6 bases and J by 5 bases; unmatched bases: 4. The CDR3 length is 15 residues. The germline gives CDR1 MNHEY, CDR2 SVGEGT. This CDR3 is CASSQGLAGNNEQFF. The CDR3 nucleotides read TGTGCCAGCAGCCAGGGACTAGCGGGGAACAATGAGCAGTTCTTC.

The CDR3 loop reads CASLTSGSYEQYF. The CDR3 DNA reads as TGTGCCAGCCTGACTAGCGGGAGCTACGAGCAGTACTTC. The chain carries TRBV2 and TRBJ2-7, with 12 bases that match TRBD2. Looked up from germline, CDR1 is SNHLY and CDR2 is FYNNEI. J was trimmed by 3 bases and V by 8 bases; bases with no gene match: 2. CDR3 length: 13 amino acids.

This CDR3 reads CASSMGGTEYGYTF. The CDR3 nucleotides read TGTGCCAGCAGCATGGGGGGGACAGAGTATGGCTACACCTTC. The chain employs TRBV5-6 and TRBJ1-2; 7 bases fit TRBD1. The trim removed 4 bases at V and 5 bases at J, leaving 8 bases unmatched. The germline CDR1 and CDR2 sequences are SGHDT and YYEEEE. The CDR3 contains 14 residues.

This chain joins TRBV28 and TRBJ1-2, with D perhaps matching TRBD1 (5 bases). Germline V gene data show CDR1 as MDHEN and CDR2 as SYDVKM. The germline V and J ends were trimmed by 2 bases and 4 bases, with 11 bases remaining between them. The CDR3 consists of 14 residues. The CDR3 loop reads CASSLRGPAYGYTF. CDR3 bases: TGTGCCAGCAGTTTAAGGGGTCCCGCCTATGGCTACACCTTC.

The chain employs TRBV19 and TRBJ2-1; 15 bases match TRBD2. This CDR3 contains 16 residues. Germline-derived CDR1 and CDR2 are LNHDA and SQIVND (reference sequence). The J segment lost 7 bases and the V segment lost 3 bases, leaving 4 bases of the junction unmatched. The CDR3 DNA is TGTGCCAGTAGTATGTCCGGGACTAGCGGGAGGAATGAGCAGTTCTTC. This codes for CASSMSGTSGRNEQFF. Filled out from reference TRBV19 and TRBJ2-1, the complete variable domain reads DGGITQSPKYLFRKEGQNVTLSCEQNLNHDAMYWYRQDPGQGLRLIYYSQIVNDFQKGDIAEGYSVSREKKESFPLTVTSAQKNPTAFYLCASSMSGTSGRNEQFFGPGTRLTVL.

The chain recombines TRBV19 with TRBJ1-1; no reliable D call. Germline loops: CDR1 LNHDA, CDR2 SQIVND (reference sequence). V was shortened by 7 bases and J by 0 bases, with 15 bases between the two germline ends. CDR3 length: 15 amino acids. The CDR3 loop reads CASTPGHGMNTEAFF. The CDR3 nucleotides read TGTGCCAGTACCCCGGGCCACGGGATGAACACTGAAGCTTTCTTT.

The gene calls are TRBV7-9 and TRBJ1-1; 10 bases align to TRBD1. With V trimmed by 5 bases and J by 4 bases, 10 bases remained unmatched. CDR1 is SEHNR and CDR2 is FQNEAQ in the germline V gene (reference sequence). The CDR3 runs to 16 residues. DNA for the CDR3: TGTGCCAGCAGCAAGACAGGGGGCTCTCTGGCCACTGAAGCTTTCTTT. It yields the protein CASSKTGGSLATEAFF. The entire variable domain, with the rest obtained from reference TRBV7-9 and TRBJ1-1, is as follows: DTGVSQNPRHKITKRGQNVTFRCDPISEHNRLYWYRQTLGQGPEFLTYFQNEAQLEKSRLLSDRFSAERPKGSFSTLEIQRTEQGDSAMYLCASSKTGGSLATEAFFGQGTRLTVV.

This chain uses TRBV28 with TRBJ1-2, with 7 bases fitting TRBD1. Germline V gene data show CDR1 as MDHEN and CDR2 as SYDVKM. Trimming at V came to 2 bases and at J to 0 bases, leaving 6 bases not matched to a gene. CDR3 size: 16 residues. The CDR3 here is CASSLGTELPNYGYTF. Written as DNA, the CDR3 is TGTGCCAGCAGTTTAGGGACAGAACTCCCTAACTATGGCTACACCTTC.

The chain joins TRBV25-1 to TRBJ1-4; D remains unclear. The length of the CDR3 is 16 residues. Trimming shortened V by 1 base and J by 6 bases, and 15 bases separated the two germline ends. Germline values: CDR1 MGHDK, CDR2 SYGVNS. The CDR3 DNA reads as TGTGCCAGCAGTGAATTCAAGGGAGGTGTCGATGAAAAACTGTTTTTT. Amino acids: CASSEFKGGVDEKLFF.

The chain is built from TRBV7-2 and TRBJ2-7, with 14 bases identical to TRBD2. V trimming: 1 base; J trimming: 0 bases; junction bases outside the gene matches: 5. The CDR3 sequence is 18 residues long. The V gene's germline CDR1 is SGHTA and CDR2 FQGNSA. Here the CDR3 DNA reads TGTGCCAGCAGCTTAGGACTAGCGGGAGGGAGGAGCTCCTACGAGCAGTACTTC. Its protein is CASSLGLAGGRSSYEQYF.

This sequence joins TRBV3-1 (or the pseudogene TRBV3-2) and TRBJ2-3; perhaps TRBD2 as D (5 bases). This CDR3 is built from 15 residues. Germline V gene data show CDR1 as LGHDT and CDR2 as YNNKEL (reference sequence). V lost 2 bases and J lost 8, with 17 bases in between. The CDR3 DNA reads as TGTGCCAGCAGCCAAAGCGGCCAGCCGTCGACTACGCAGTATTTT. Its protein product is CASSQSGQPSTTQYF.

This clone appeared a single time. The chain employs TRBV19 and TRBJ1-5; TRBD1 might be the D (6 bases). Germline loops: CDR1 LNHDA, CDR2 SQIVND (reference sequence). The V gene lost 4 bases and the J gene lost 4 bases, with 17 bases spanning the gap. CDR3 length: 16 amino acids. The CDR3 DNA reads TGTGCCAGTAGTACCATTGAAGGACAGCCAAATCAGCCCCAGCATTTT. Protein sequence: CASSTIEGQPNQPQHF.

The chain uses TRBV28 and TRBJ1-5; 9 positions match TRBD1. V lost 5 bases and J lost 4; bases outside the gene matches: 9. Germline CDR1 is MDHEN and CDR2 is SYDVKM. The CDR3 is 16 residues long. The CDR3 reads CASSPTGGYGNQPQHF. CDR3 nucleotides: TGTGCCAGCAGTCCTACAGGGGGCTATGGTAATCAGCCCCAGCATTTT.

The chain recombines TRBV27 with TRBJ2-5, with 7 nucleotides matching TRBD1. Germline CDR1 is MNHEY and CDR2 is SMNVEV (reference sequence). The CDR3 is 14 residues long. The V and J ends lost 5 bases and 2 bases, in that order; junction bases with no gene match: 5. The CDR3 coding sequence is TGTGCCAGCAGTGGGGGACAGTCTCAAGAGACCCAGTACTTC. It encodes CASSGGQSQETQYF.

In its sample, this clone was seen a few times. This chain uses TRBV24-1 with TRBJ2-1; TRBD2 aligns across 7 bases. This CDR3 comprises 14 residues. V shed 5 bases and J 1 base; nucleotides not matched to a gene: 1. Looked up from germline, CDR1 is KGHDR and CDR2 is SFDVKD. The CDR3 spells CATSGGGSYNEQFF. CDR3 DNA sequence: TGTGCCACCAGTGGGGGGGGATCCTACAATGAGCAGTTCTTC.

The chain is built from TRBV12-3 or TRBV12-4 and TRBJ2-7, with TRBD2 as a possible D gene (6 bases). The CDR3 is 13 residues long. Trimming removed 6 bases at V and 1 base at J, with 10 bases between. CDR3 nucleotide sequence: TGTGCCAGCAGGCCCGCGGGGTCCTACGAGCAGTACTTC. Its protein product is CASRPAGSYEQYF.

This rearrangement joins TRBV27 to TRBJ2-1, with 14 bases fitting TRBD2. The CDR3 totals 15 residues. Germline CDR1 MNHEY, CDR2 SMNVEV (reference sequence). The J segment lost 8 bases and the V segment lost 6 bases, leaving 6 bases of the junction unmatched. CDR3: CASSPRLAGGYEQFF. Here the CDR3 DNA reads TGTGCCAGCAGCCCACGACTAGCGGGAGGGTATGAGCAGTTCTTC.

This clone was picked up one time. The chain uses TRBV27 and TRBJ2-4; D is uncertain. The V and J ends lost 7 bases and 9 bases respectively, with 16 bases between them. The CDR3 contains 13 residues. CDR1 is MNHEY, CDR2 SMNVEV, per germline (reference sequence). The CDR3 DNA reads as TGTGCCAGCACAGACTCCGTTCCGGGCATTCAGTACTTC. Residues: CASTDSVPGIQYF.

This rearrangement joins TRBV3-1 (or the pseudogene TRBV3-2) to TRBJ2-3, with 10 nucleotides matching TRBD2. The CDR3 consists of 16 residues. Germline-derived CDR1 and CDR2 are LGHDT and YNNKEL (reference sequence). The J segment lost 4 bases and the V segment lost 4 bases, leaving 8 bases of the junction unmatched. The CDR3 DNA sequence: TGTGCCAGCAGCCGAAAAGCGGGGGGGCAATCAGATACGCAGTATTTT. As protein: CASSRKAGGQSDTQYF.